The clone carrying this T cell receptor beta chain came up many times. The CDR3 covers 16 residues. CDR1 is DFQATT and CDR2 is SNEGSKA in the germline V gene (reference sequence). Trimming cost V 0 bases and J 0 bases, with 12 bases left between them. This entry is derived from a study of T cells in Graves' hyperthyroidism and ophthalmopathy. The source material, RNA transcripts, was used to amplify TCR beta CDR3 regions. The TCR CDR3 first-round RT-PCR relied on the HTBI primer set. TCRdb recomputed calls from the multiplex PCR reads with MiXCR, one row per CDR3 protein. Of around 690,000 distinct CDR3 sequences detected, roughly 17% appear once; the ten largest clones hold roughly a sixth.

Sequenced sample: blood. The clonotype comes from a man aged 45-60 years with Graves' hyperthyroidism. This chain joins TRBV20-1 and TRBJ1-5, with D uncertain. DNA for the CDR3: TGCAGTGCTAGAGATGGGCGCAGAAATAGCAATCAGCCCCAGCATTTT. Translating gives CSARDGRRNSNQPQHF.